A single sample is the source of the 31 T cell receptor beta chains below, sequenced in a study of cytomegalovirus exposure and HLA in healthy donors. The PCR was carried out with 60 Vbeta primers and 13 Jbeta primers. Data came from immunoSEQ multiplex PCR; TCRdb stores just in-frame clones and leaves some out. This table lists over 90,000 clones. Sequencing used PBMCs. Receptors were obtained from a man aged 35 to 55 in good health and CMV-seronegative.

The chain recombines TRBV10-1 with TRBJ2-1; D ambiguous. There are 11 residues in the CDR3. The germline CDR1 and CDR2 sequences are WNHNN and SYGVQD (reference sequence). V was pared by 2 bases and J by 9 bases, with 5 bases between. The DNA for the CDR3 is TGCGCCAGCAGTGAGCGGAGTGAGCAGTTCTTC. It is translated as CASSERSEQFF.

CDR3: CASSSEGRGETQYF. CDR3 in DNA: TGCGCCAGCAGCTCCGAGGGCCGGGGAGAGACCCAGTACTTC. V is TRBV5-1 and J is TRBJ2-5, with D possibly matching TRBD2 (5 bases). CDR3 size: 14 residues. From germline, CDR1 is SGHRS and CDR2 YFSETQ. Trimming removed 3 bases from V and 4 bases from J, with 13 bases in between.

J is TRBJ2-1 and V is TRBV29-1, with TRBD2 matching over 11 bases. The CDR3 covers 12 residues. V gave up 4 bases and J gave up 12 bases; unmatched junction bases: 5. Germline values: CDR1 SQVTM, CDR2 ANQGSEA. The CDR3 coding sequence is TGCAGCGTTGGGCTAGCGGGAGGTGGGCAGTTCTTC. Amino acid sequence: CSVGLAGGGQFF.

The J gene is TRBJ1-5, the V gene TRBV11-2; D gene uncertain. This CDR3 is 15 amino acids long. CDR1 and CDR2 from the germline V gene are SGHAT and FQNNGV. Trimming stripped 6 bases from V and 4 bases from J, with 16 bases between. This chain's CDR3 is CASSPGLSGNQPQHF. CDR3 in DNA: TGTGCCAGCAGTCCAGGATTGAGTGGGAATCAGCCCCAGCATTTT.

The rearrangement uses TRBV30 and TRBJ1-5; D is uncertain. The CDR3 sequence is 14 residues long. CDR1 and CDR2 (germline): GTSNPN, SVGIG (reference sequence). V lost 7 bases to trimming and J lost 2 bases, with 15 bases between them. This chain's CDR3 is CAYGVLDGNQPQHF. The CDR3 DNA is TGTGCCTATGGAGTGTTAGATGGCAATCAGCCCCAGCATTTT. The full variable domain, in which reference TRBV30 and TRBJ1-5 provide the parts outside the CDR3, is SQTIHQWPATLVQPVGSPLSLECTVEGTSNPNLYWYRQAAGRGLQLLFYSVGIGQISSEVPQNLSASRPQDRQFILSSKKLLLSDSGFYLCAYGVLDGNQPQHFGDGTRLSIL.

The chain combines TRBV28 with TRBJ1-2, with 8 bases lining up with TRBD1. Germline CDR1 reads MDHEN; CDR2 reads SYDVKM. The V and J ends lost 6 bases and 7 bases, in that order; junction bases with no gene match: 10. The CDR3 sequence is 14 residues long. In DNA, the CDR3 is TGTGCCAGCAGCTTCCTACAGGGGGTGGGTGGCTACACCTTC. Amino acid sequence: CASSFLQGVGGYTF.

The chain uses TRBV9 and TRBJ1-6; D is unclear. Trimming removed 2 bases at V and 7 bases at J, with 7 bases between. This CDR3 contains 13 residues. From germline, CDR1 is SGDLS and CDR2 YYNGEE. CDR3 sequence: CASSVSINSPLHF. CDR3 DNA sequence: TGTGCCAGCAGCGTTTCTATAAATTCACCCCTCCACTTT.

J is TRBJ2-3 and V is TRBV9; weak D call: TRBD2 (6 bases). Trimming shortened V by 0 bases and J by 3 bases, and 11 bases separated the two germline ends. This CDR3 has 15 amino acids. Germline CDR1 is SGDLS and CDR2 is YYNGEE. DNA for the CDR3: TGTGCCAGCAGCGTAGGGGGGGTTCAAACAGATACGCAGTATTTT. This sequence encodes CASSVGGVQTDTQYF.

The V call is TRBV27, the J call TRBJ2-5; 8 nucleotides match TRBD1. Germline V gene data show CDR1 as MNHEY and CDR2 as SMNVEV (reference sequence). The length of the CDR3 is 13 residues. Losses at the gene ends were 3 bases for V and 5 bases for J; bases not matched to a gene: 2. In nucleotides, the CDR3 is TGTGCCAGCAGTTTGAACAGGGGGGAGACCCAGTACTTC. Amino acids: CASSLNRGETQYF.

The chain couples TRBV18 to TRBJ1-2; the match to TRBD1 covers 8 bases. CDR3 length: 15 residues. CDR1 and CDR2 (germline): KGHSH, LQKENI. V was pared by 2 bases and J by 4 bases, with 6 bases of the junction left unmatched. CDR3 residues: CASSPDGQGRYGYTF. DNA for the CDR3: TGTGCCAGCTCACCAGATGGACAGGGTCGCTATGGCTACACCTTC. Full variable domain (missing parts from reference TRBV18 and TRBJ1-2): NAGVMQNPRHLVRRRGQEARLRCSPMKGHSHVYWYRQLPEEGLKFMVYLQKENIIDESGMPKERFSAEFPKEGPSILRIQQVVRGDSAAYFCASSPDGQGRYGYTFGSGTRLTVV.

The chain is built from TRBV5-1 and TRBJ2-1; 10 bases map to TRBD2. The CDR3 extends over 19 amino acids. Trimming took 1 base from V and 0 from J; bases not matched to a gene: 10. In germline, CDR1 is SGHRS, CDR2 YFSETQ. The CDR3 DNA reads TGCGCCAGCAGCTTGTTGGTAGCGGGGGGCCTCAGCTCCTACAATGAGCAGTTCTTC. This codes for CASSLLVAGGLSSYNEQFF.

The rearrangement joins TRBV5-4 to TRBJ2-2; D is perhaps TRBD1 (6 bases). V was trimmed by 4 bases and J by 5 bases, leaving 9 bases between them. Germline values: CDR1 SGHNT, CDR2 YYREEE (reference sequence). The CDR3 totals 13 residues. The CDR3 region has the DNA TGTGCCAGCAGCCGAGGACAGACCGGGGAGCTGTTTTTT. This translates into CASSRGQTGELFF.

The chain recombines TRBV16 with TRBJ1-1, with TRBD1 as a possible D gene (6 bases). The V gene lost 7 bases and the J gene lost 3 bases, with 15 bases spanning the gap. Germline V gives CDR1 KGHSY, CDR2 FQNENV. The CDR3 sequence is 14 residues long. CDR3 bases: TGTGCCAGCACTTCACAAACAGGGTACACTGAAGCTTTCTTT. The encoded protein is CASTSQTGYTEAFF. Looking up the rest from reference TRBV16 and TRBJ1-1 gives the full variable domain: GEEVAQTPKHLVRGEGQKAKLYCAPIKGHSYVFWYQQVLKNEFKFLISFQNENVFDETGMPKERFSAKCLPNSPCSLEIQATKLEDSAVYFCASTSQTGYTEAFFGQGTRLTVV.

The V call is TRBV19, the J call TRBJ1-6; D uncertain. Germline V CDR1 and CDR2: LNHDA, SQIVND (reference sequence). V lost 4 bases and J lost 5, with 3 bases in between. This CDR3 comprises 12 residues. CDR3: CASSTDNSPLHF. As DNA, the CDR3 is TGTGCCAGTAGTACTGATAATTCACCCCTCCACTTT.

The chain links TRBV2 to TRBJ1-5, with TRBD1 matching over 7 bases. The CDR3 runs to 15 residues. J was trimmed by 5 bases and V by 5 bases; bases with no gene match: 9. CDR1 and CDR2 (germline): SNHLY, FYNNEI. This CDR3 is CASSPQGQIDQPQHF. The CDR3 DNA follows: TGTGCCAGCAGTCCCCAGGGACAGATTGATCAGCCCCAGCATTTT.

The genes are TRBV5-1 and TRBJ2-6; 8 nucleotides align to TRBD2. The CDR3 runs to 17 residues. Germline V gene data show CDR1 as SGHRS and CDR2 as YFSETQ. Unmatched junction bases numbered 10, after V lost 6 bases and J lost 2 bases. CDR3 in amino acids: CASNPGGADAGANVLTF. CDR3 DNA sequence: TGCGCCAGCAACCCCGGGGGGGCTGACGCTGGGGCCAACGTCCTGACTTTC. Drawing the rest from reference TRBV5-1 and TRBJ2-6, the complete variable domain is KAGVTQTPRYLIKTRGQQVTLSCSPISGHRSVSWYQQTPGQGLQFLFEYFSETQRNKGNFPGRFSGRQFSNSRSEMNVSTLELGDSALYLCASNPGGADAGANVLTFGAGSRLTVL.

The CDR3, as DNA: TGTGCCATTACAGCTAGCGGGGGGCCCCAAGAGACCCAGTACTTC. It encodes CAITASGGPQETQYF. This sequence joins TRBV10-3 and TRBJ2-5; 11 bases are shared with TRBD2. This CDR3 is 15 amino acids long. The junction had 7 bases not matched to a gene; V was cut back by 9 bases and J by 1 base. Germline CDR1 reads ENHRY; CDR2 reads SYGVKD.

The rearrangement uses TRBV5-6 and TRBJ1-2, with D possibly being TRBD1 (5 bases). The CDR3 has 12 amino acids. CDR1 and CDR2 (germline): SGHDT, YYEEEE. With 6 bases removed from V and 6 bases from J, the gap between germline ends came to 12 bases. CDR3 protein: CASTMWGDGYTF. Here the CDR3 DNA reads TGTGCCAGCACCATGTGGGGGGATGGCTACACCTTC.

The J gene is TRBJ1-6, the V gene TRBV6-1; 10 nucleotides match TRBD1. The trim removed 6 bases at V and 10 bases at J, leaving 0 bases unmatched. The CDR3 length is 12 residues. Germline loops: CDR1 MNHNS, CDR2 SASEGT. The CDR3 protein is CASRTGGSPLHF. CDR3 nucleotides: TGTGCCAGCAGGACAGGGGGCTCACCCCTCCACTTT.

J is TRBJ1-1 and V is TRBV7-2; 7 nucleotides align to TRBD1. The V gene's germline CDR1 is SGHTA and CDR2 FQGNSA. The V gene end was trimmed by 3 bases and the J gene end by 13 bases; junction bases not matched to a gene: 11. CDR3 length equals 13 residues. This CDR3 is CASSLADRLYVFF. The CDR3 nucleotides are TGTGCCAGCAGCTTGGCGGACAGGTTGTATGTTTTCTTT.

The chain combines TRBV18 with TRBJ2-1, with 15 nucleotides matching TRBD2. J gave up 8 bases and V 5 bases, and 4 bases lay outside the gene matches. Germline CDR1 reads KGHSH; CDR2 reads LQKENI. The CDR3 has 15 amino acids. CDR3 coding DNA: TGTGCCAGCTCATCAGGACTAGCGGGGGGGCATGAGCAGTTCTTC. Encoded protein: CASSSGLAGGHEQFF. The variable domain in full, completed from reference TRBV18 and TRBJ2-1, reads NAGVMQNPRHLVRRRGQEARLRCSPMKGHSHVYWYRQLPEEGLKFMVYLQKENIIDESGMPKERFSAEFPKEGPSILRIQQVVRGDSAAYFCASSSGLAGGHEQFFGPGTRLTVL.

The chain carries TRBV5-4 and TRBJ2-3, with D perhaps matching TRBD2 (5 bases). V was clipped by 5 bases and J by 1 base, with 14 bases between them. Germline loops: CDR1 SGHNT, CDR2 YYREEE (reference sequence). There are 15 residues in the CDR3. This CDR3 reads CASRGSGFGTDTQYF. As DNA, the CDR3 is TGTGCCAGCAGGGGGAGCGGATTCGGCACAGATACGCAGTATTTT.

This rearrangement joins TRBV6-1 to TRBJ1-3; D is perhaps TRBD1 (6 bases). V lost 2 bases and J 9 bases, leaving 20 bases between the germline ends. CDR3 length: 16 residues. Germline lookup yields CDR1 MNHNS and CDR2 SASEGT. CDR3 loop: CASSEQGPSPLGTIYF. The CDR3 coding sequence is TGTGCCAGCAGTGAACAGGGGCCCTCCCCGTTGGGCACCATATATTTT.

The rearrangement links TRBV2 to TRBJ1-5; unclear D gene. From germline, CDR1 is SNHLY and CDR2 FYNNEI. CDR3 length equals 13 residues. Trimming took off 1 base at V and 7 bases at J, with 8 bases between the two ends. The CDR3 spells CASSEDWRQPQHF. DNA for the CDR3: TGTGCCAGCAGTGAAGACTGGAGACAGCCCCAGCATTTT.

The genes are TRBV4-3 and TRBJ2-3; TRBD2 matches at 7 bases. The CDR3 consists of 16 residues. Germline CDR1 reads LGHNA; CDR2 reads YSLEER. The V and J ends lost 0 bases and 5 bases, in that order; junction bases with no gene match: 8. DNA for the CDR3: TGCGCCAGCAGCCAAGATCCAGCGGGGTTGAAAGATACGCAGTATTTT. Its translation: CASSQDPAGLKDTQYF.

This chain uses TRBV9 with TRBJ1-1, with D possibly matching TRBD1 (5 bases). CDR1 SGDLS and CDR2 YYNGEE come from the germline V gene. Trimming took off 1 base at V and 4 bases at J, with 11 bases between the two ends. CDR3 size: 14 residues. CDR3 protein: CASSVQGVGTEAFF. DNA of the CDR3: TGTGCCAGCAGCGTACAGGGTGTGGGCACTGAAGCTTTCTTT.

The chain recombines TRBV19 with TRBJ1-1, with 11 bases fitting TRBD1. The CDR3 covers 14 residues. CDR1 and CDR2 (germline): LNHDA, SQIVND (reference sequence). The J segment lost 5 bases and the V segment lost 5 bases, leaving 4 bases of the junction unmatched. The CDR3: CASSLGQGATEAFF. The CDR3 nucleotides are TGTGCCAGTAGTCTAGGACAGGGGGCGACTGAAGCTTTCTTT.

The V gene is TRBV2, the J gene TRBJ2-7, with 8 bases matching TRBD1. V dropped 6 bases and J dropped 2; count of bases not matched to a gene: 6. This CDR3 is built from 14 residues. Germline CDR1 is SNHLY and CDR2 is FYNNEI. CDR3 in amino acids: CASRDRDRTYEQYF. DNA for the CDR3: TGTGCCAGCAGGGACCGGGACAGGACCTACGAGCAGTACTTC.

The chain is built from TRBV27 and TRBJ2-1, with 7 bases that match TRBD2. Trimming at V came to 5 bases and at J to 1 base, leaving 5 bases not matched to a gene. The CDR3 spans 15 residues. Germline assignment: CDR1 MNHEY and CDR2 SMNVEV (reference sequence). Written as DNA, the CDR3 is TGTGCCAGCAGTCAGGCTAGCGGATCCTACAATGAGCAGTTCTTC. Amino acids: CASSQASGSYNEQFF.

The V call is TRBV28, the J call TRBJ2-1; D may be TRBD2 (6 bases). This CDR3 has 16 amino acids. The germline V and J ends were trimmed by 5 bases and 0 bases, with 14 bases remaining between them. The germline V gene encodes CDR1 MDHEN and CDR2 SYDVKM. The chain's CDR3 is CASSLGGQGSYNEQFF. CDR3 coding DNA: TGTGCCAGCAGTCTGGGGGGTCAGGGCTCCTACAATGAGCAGTTCTTC. The full variable domain, with the rest looked up from reference TRBV28 and TRBJ2-1, is DVKVTQSSRYLVKRTGEKVFLECVQDMDHENMFWYRQDPGLGLRLIYFSYDVKMKEKGDIPEGYSVSREKKERFSLILESASTNQTSMYLCASSLGGQGSYNEQFFGPGTRLTVL.

The gene calls are TRBV9 and TRBJ1-1; D is perhaps TRBD1 (6 bases). Germline CDR1 and CDR2: SGDLS and YYNGEE. The CDR3 is 15 amino acids. The V end was cut by 0 bases, the J end by 2 bases, with 11 bases between. This CDR3 reads CASSVEAGANTEAFF. The DNA of the CDR3 is TGTGCCAGCAGCGTAGAAGCGGGGGCAAACACTGAAGCTTTCTTT. Complete variable domain (other parts from reference TRBV9 and TRBJ1-1): DSGVTQTPKHLITATGQRVTLRCSPRSGDLSVYWYQQSLDQGLQFLIQYYNGEERAKGNILERFSAQQFPDLHSELNLSSLELGDSALYFCASSVEAGANTEAFFGQGTRLTVV.